Following are 19 T cell receptor beta chains from one sample sequenced in a study of cytomegalovirus exposure and HLA in healthy donors. The primer mix had 60 Vbeta and 13 Jbeta primers. Generated by immunoSEQ multiplex PCR, the TCRdb table keeps only in-frame clones and is missing some. The sample contains about 63,000 clones, about three quarters of which appear only once. Sequenced input: PBMCs. The receptors were sampled from a man aged 50 or older in good health and CMV-seropositive.

The genes are TRBV27 and TRBJ1-1; no clear D gene. V shed 2 bases and J shed 0 bases, with 13 bases lying between them. This CDR3 has 16 residues. Germline CDR1 reads MNHEY; CDR2 reads SMNVEV (reference sequence). The CDR3 DNA reads as TGTGCCAGCAGTTTAGTAGGAGGAGCCCTGAACACTGAAGCTTTCTTT. It specifies CASSLVGGALNTEAFF.

V gene TRBV29-1 combines with J gene TRBJ1-2, with 8 bases that match TRBD1. Germline V lookup: CDR1 SQVTM, CDR2 ANQGSEA. Losses at the gene ends were 5 bases for V and 2 bases for J; bases not matched to a gene: 7. This CDR3 is 14 amino acids long. Here the CDR3 reads CSVPSRTGNYGYTF. The CDR3 DNA follows: TGCAGCGTTCCAAGTAGGACAGGGAACTATGGCTACACCTTC.

The J gene is TRBJ2-5, the V gene TRBV11-1; D call uncertain. Trimming took 1 base from V and 1 from J, leaving 13 bases between them. CDR3 length: 16 residues. The germline V gene has CDR1 SGHAT and CDR2 FQDESV (reference sequence). The CDR3 loop is CASSLEADLPQETQYF. As DNA, the CDR3 is TGTGCCAGCAGCTTAGAGGCGGATCTACCCCAAGAGACCCAGTACTTC.

The CDR3 nucleotides are TGCGCCAGCAGCTGGGACAGGGGCGGCTACACCTTC. Translated: CASSWDRGGYTF. The chain recombines TRBV5-1 with TRBJ1-2; 10 bases align to TRBD1. CDR1 is SGHRS and CDR2 is YFSETQ in the germline V gene. The CDR3 extends over 12 amino acids. V lost 3 bases to trimming and J lost 8 bases; unmatched junction nucleotides: 1.

V and J are TRBV6-1 and TRBJ2-7; 10 positions match TRBD2. The CDR3 runs 15 residues. The J segment lost 9 bases and the V segment lost 2 bases, leaving 10 bases of the junction unmatched. The germline V gene has CDR1 MNHNS and CDR2 SASEGT. CDR3 DNA: TGTGCCAGCAGTGAATTAGCGGGGGGTTCAGATGGGCAGTACTTC. Its protein is CASSELAGGSDGQYF.

This clone was seen more than once but under ten times. V usage is TRBV19 and J usage is TRBJ1-3; 8 positions agree with TRBD1. V shed 7 bases, J shed 3 bases, and the junction held 5 bases outside the gene matches. The CDR3 sequence is 14 residues long. Germline CDR1 reads LNHDA; CDR2 reads SQIVND (reference sequence). CDR3 in amino acids: CASKLDRVGNTIYF. DNA for the CDR3: TGTGCCAGTAAACTGGACAGGGTTGGAAACACCATATATTTT. Variable domain in full (rest from reference TRBV19 and TRBJ1-3): DGGITQSPKYLFRKEGQNVTLSCEQNLNHDAMYWYRQDPGQGLRLIYYSQIVNDFQKGDIAEGYSVSREKKESFPLTVTSAQKNPTAFYLCASKLDRVGNTIYFGEGSWLTVV.

V and J are TRBV4-2 and TRBJ1-5; 7 bases are a match to TRBD1. This CDR3 has 14 residues. Trimming took 2 bases from V and 6 from J; bases not matched to a gene: 4. The germline V gene encodes CDR1 LGHNA and CDR2 YNFKEQ. The CDR3 nucleotides read TGTGCCAGCAGCCAACACAGGGGAGGTCAGCCCCAGCATTTT. Its translation is CASSQHRGGQPQHF.

The chain recombines TRBV4-1 with TRBJ1-5, with D unresolved. This CDR3 has 15 residues. Germline values: CDR1 MGHRA, CDR2 YSYEKL. V lost 2 bases and J 0 bases, leaving 8 bases between the germline ends. The DNA of the CDR3 is TGCGCCAGCAGCCAATACGGACTTAGCAATCAGCCCCAGCATTTT. The encoded protein is CASSQYGLSNQPQHF.

The chain carries TRBV6-5 and TRBJ1-1; no clear D. The CDR3 contains 13 residues. Germline loops: CDR1 MNHEY, CDR2 SVGAGI. Trimming stripped 5 bases from V and 1 base from J, with 8 bases between. The CDR3, as DNA: TGTGCCAGCAGTGCTGACTGGAACACTGAAGCTTTCTTT. It is translated as CASSADWNTEAFF.

A word on this clone: The germline gene is not matched at one end of the junction; a read error may be the cause. The V call is TRBV6-1, the J call TRBJ1-1; 9 positions match TRBD1. There are 11 residues in the CDR3. Germline V gene lookup returns CDR1 MNHNS and CDR2 SASEGT. The CDR3, as DNA: TGTGCCAGCAGTGAGGGGGGACAGGGTTCCTTT. It is translated as CASSEGGQGSF.

The V call is TRBV5-6, the J call TRBJ2-1; D gene ambiguous. V was clipped by 0 bases and J by 8 bases, with 6 bases between them. The CDR3 is 12 residues long. CDR1 and CDR2 (germline): SGHDT, YYEEEE. The CDR3 loop reads CASSLVEDEQFF. The CDR3 bases are TGTGCCAGCAGCTTGGTCGAGGATGAGCAGTTCTTC.

The chain is built from TRBV30 and TRBJ1-5; 8 bases fit TRBD1. CDR3 length: 16 amino acids. V shed 2 bases and J 3 bases; nucleotides not matched to a gene: 9. Germline loops: CDR1 GTSNPN, CDR2 SVGIG (reference sequence). The CDR3 bases are TGTGCCTGGAGTCCCCGGACAGGGTTCGCCAATCAGCCCCAGCATTTT. This translates into CAWSPRTGFANQPQHF.

The CDR3 DNA reads as TGCGCCAGCAGCTTGGCCGGGAAGAACACCGGGGAGCTGTTTTTT. It encodes CASSLAGKNTGELFF. The chain is built from TRBV5-1 and TRBJ2-2, with D maybe TRBD2 (5 bases). This CDR3 is built from 15 residues. Deletions cut 0 bases from V and 1 base from J, with 7 bases between. CDR1 is SGHRS, CDR2 YFSETQ, per germline. Full variable domain (remainder filled in from reference TRBV5-1 and TRBJ2-2): KAGVTQTPRYLIKTRGQQVTLSCSPISGHRSVSWYQQTPGQGLQFLFEYFSETQRNKGNFPGRFSGRQFSNSRSEMNVSTLELGDSALYLCASSLAGKNTGELFFGEGSRLTVL.

The chain uses TRBV25-1 and TRBJ2-1, with 7 positions matching TRBD2. Germline lookup yields CDR1 MGHDK and CDR2 SYGVNS. The CDR3 runs 15 residues. The J segment lost 4 bases and the V segment lost 2 bases, leaving 5 bases of the junction unmatched. CDR3 coding DNA: TGTGCCAGCAGTGAACTGGCTAGCGGTTACAATGAGCAGTTCTTC. As protein: CASSELASGYNEQFF.

The rearrangement uses TRBV9 and TRBJ2-2; TRBD2 aligns across 11 bases. This CDR3 has 17 amino acids. Germline lookup yields CDR1 SGDLS and CDR2 YYNGEE. With V trimmed by 0 bases and J by 4 bases, 5 bases remained unmatched. The CDR3 loop is CASSVVGTSGITGELFF. The CDR3 DNA sequence: TGTGCCAGCAGCGTAGTGGGGACTAGCGGTATCACCGGGGAGCTGTTTTTT. The full variable domain, rest sourced from reference TRBV9 and TRBJ2-2, is DSGVTQTPKHLITATGQRVTLRCSPRSGDLSVYWYQQSLDQGLQFLIQYYNGEERAKGNILERFSAQQFPDLHSELNLSSLELGDSALYFCASSVVGTSGITGELFFGEGSRLTVL.

The chain joins TRBV7-9 to TRBJ1-4; 9 bases align to TRBD1. With V trimmed by 3 bases and J by 8 bases, 13 bases remained unmatched. This CDR3 spans 17 amino acids. The germline V gene has CDR1 SEHNR and CDR2 FQNEAQ (reference sequence). The CDR3 DNA reads TGTGCCAGCAGCTTTCCCCAGGACAGGGGTCCGAGGGAAAAACTGTTTTTT. This codes for CASSFPQDRGPREKLFF.

The CDR3 nucleotides read TGTGCCAGCAGCTTGGAACAGGGGAGGAACGAGCAGTACTTC. Translated, it gives CASSLEQGRNEQYF. The V call is TRBV5-4, the J call TRBJ2-7, with D perhaps TRBD1 (7 bases). Between the trimmed V and J ends, which lost 0 bases and 5 bases, there was a span of 12 bases. This CDR3 spans 14 amino acids. The germline gives CDR1 SGHNT, CDR2 YYREEE (reference sequence).

The rearrangement links TRBV14 to TRBJ1-4; D possibly corresponds to TRBD1 (5 bases). The V and J ends lost 4 bases and 7 bases respectively, with 19 bases between them. CDR3 size: 16 residues. Looked up from germline, CDR1 is SGHDN and CDR2 is FVKESK. The CDR3 here is CASSPKPGGRREKLFF. CDR3 nucleotides: TGTGCCAGCAGCCCGAAGCCGGGGGGTAGGCGTGAAAAACTGTTTTTT.

The chain carries TRBV4-2 and TRBJ2-5; D may be TRBD2 (5 bases). CDR3 length equals 15 residues. The V end was cut by 4 bases, the J end by 0 bases, with 12 bases between. Germline values: CDR1 LGHNA, CDR2 YNFKEQ. The CDR3 region has the DNA TGTGCCAGCAGCCCCTTGGGGAGCGACCAAGAGACCCAGTACTTC. It translates to CASSPLGSDQETQYF.